This T cell receptor (beta chain) appears in the sequencing data of a study of blood T cells in healthy people across ages. CDR1 and CDR2 from the germline V gene are SQVTM and ANQGSEA. This CDR3 has 16 amino acids. The junction had 16 bases not matched to a gene; V was cut back by 8 bases and J by 2 bases. Together with a sample-barcoded 5' primer, a J-beta primer mix was included in a second PCR lasting roughly 6 to 12 cycles. TCRdb reprocessed the 5' RACE reads via MiXCR and lists one record per CDR3 protein. The sample includes roughly 500,000 distinct CDR3 sequences, roughly 29% of them seen just once. A few counts support this clonotype.

This chain connects TRBV29-1 to TRBJ2-5, with 8 bases fitting TRBD1. The sequence derives from a woman aged 65 to 85 in good health. Sequencing was carried out using blood. The CDR3 sequence is CSIDPDRVVYQETQYF. Written as DNA, the CDR3 is TGCAGCATCGACCCGGACAGGGTCGTTTATCAAGAGACCCAGTACTTC.